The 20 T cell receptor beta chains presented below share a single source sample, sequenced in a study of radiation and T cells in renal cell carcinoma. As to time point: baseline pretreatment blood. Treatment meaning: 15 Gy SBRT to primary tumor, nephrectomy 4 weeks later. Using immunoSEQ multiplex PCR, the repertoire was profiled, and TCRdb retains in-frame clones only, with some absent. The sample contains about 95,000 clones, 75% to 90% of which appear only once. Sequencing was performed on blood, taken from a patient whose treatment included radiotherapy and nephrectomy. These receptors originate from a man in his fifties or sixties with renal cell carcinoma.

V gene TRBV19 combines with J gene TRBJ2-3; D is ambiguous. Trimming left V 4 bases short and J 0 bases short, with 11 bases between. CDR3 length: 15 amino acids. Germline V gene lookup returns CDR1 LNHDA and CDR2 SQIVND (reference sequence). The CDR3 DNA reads TGTGCCAGTAGTAGAGAGCGAACTAGCACAGATACGCAGTATTTT. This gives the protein CASSRERTSTDTQYF.

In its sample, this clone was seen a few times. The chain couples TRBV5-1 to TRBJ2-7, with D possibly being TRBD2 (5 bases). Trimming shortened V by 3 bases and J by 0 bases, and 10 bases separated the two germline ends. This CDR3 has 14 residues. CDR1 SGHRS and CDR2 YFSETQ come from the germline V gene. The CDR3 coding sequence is TGCGCCAGCAGCTACCAGAGGGCCTCCTACGAGCAGTACTTC. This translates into CASSYQRASYEQYF.

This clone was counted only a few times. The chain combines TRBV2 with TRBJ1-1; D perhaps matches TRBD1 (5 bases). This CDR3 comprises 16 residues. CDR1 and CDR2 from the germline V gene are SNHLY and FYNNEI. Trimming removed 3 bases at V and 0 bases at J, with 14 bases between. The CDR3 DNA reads TGTGCCAGCAGTGACCAGGGTGATTGGATGAACACTGAAGCTTTCTTT. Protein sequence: CASSDQGDWMNTEAFF.

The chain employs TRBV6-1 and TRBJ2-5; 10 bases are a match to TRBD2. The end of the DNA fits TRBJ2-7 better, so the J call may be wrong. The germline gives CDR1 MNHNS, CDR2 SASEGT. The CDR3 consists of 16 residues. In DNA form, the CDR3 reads TGTGCCAGCAGTGATCCACTAGCGGGATCGTCCTACGAGCAGTACTTC. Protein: CASSDPLAGSSYEQYF.

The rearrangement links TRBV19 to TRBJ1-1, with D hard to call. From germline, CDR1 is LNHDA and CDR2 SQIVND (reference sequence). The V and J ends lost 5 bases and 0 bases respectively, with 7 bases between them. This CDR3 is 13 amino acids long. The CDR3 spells CASSEQVNTEAFF. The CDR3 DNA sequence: TGTGCCAGTAGTGAGCAGGTGAACACTGAAGCTTTCTTT.

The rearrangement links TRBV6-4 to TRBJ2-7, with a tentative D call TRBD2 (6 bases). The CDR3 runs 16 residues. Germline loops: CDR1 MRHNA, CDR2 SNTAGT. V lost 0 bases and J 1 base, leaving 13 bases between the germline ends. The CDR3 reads CASSDSSGGVSYEQYF. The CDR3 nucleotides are TGTGCCAGCAGTGACTCGTCGGGCGGGGTTTCCTACGAGCAGTACTTC.

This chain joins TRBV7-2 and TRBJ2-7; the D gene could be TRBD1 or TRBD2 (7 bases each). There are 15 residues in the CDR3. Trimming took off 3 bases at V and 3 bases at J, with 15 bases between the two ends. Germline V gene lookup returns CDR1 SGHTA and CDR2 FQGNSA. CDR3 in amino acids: CASSFSSGGDYEQYF. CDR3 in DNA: TGTGCCAGCAGCTTTTCGTCAGGGGGGGACTACGAGCAGTACTTC.

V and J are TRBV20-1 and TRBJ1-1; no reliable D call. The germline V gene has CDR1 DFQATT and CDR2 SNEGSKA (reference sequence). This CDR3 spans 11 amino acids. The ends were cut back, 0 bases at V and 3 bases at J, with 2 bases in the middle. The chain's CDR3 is CSARDYTEAFF. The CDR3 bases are TGCAGTGCTAGAGATTACACTGAAGCTTTCTTT.

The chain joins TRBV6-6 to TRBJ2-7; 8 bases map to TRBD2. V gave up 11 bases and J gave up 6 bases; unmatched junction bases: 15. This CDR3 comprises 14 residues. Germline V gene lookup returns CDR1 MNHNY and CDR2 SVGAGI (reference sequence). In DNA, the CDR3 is TGTGCCCCCGGCGGAGCGGGGGACCTAGGCGAGCAGTACTTC. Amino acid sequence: CAPGGAGDLGEQYF.

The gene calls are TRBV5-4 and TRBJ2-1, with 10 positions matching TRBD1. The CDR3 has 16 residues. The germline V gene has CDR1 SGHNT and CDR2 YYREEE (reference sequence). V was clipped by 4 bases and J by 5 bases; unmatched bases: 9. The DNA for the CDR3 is TGTGCCAGCAGCCCCTGGACAGGGGGTTTCAACAATGAGCAGTTCTTC. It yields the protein CASSPWTGGFNNEQFF.

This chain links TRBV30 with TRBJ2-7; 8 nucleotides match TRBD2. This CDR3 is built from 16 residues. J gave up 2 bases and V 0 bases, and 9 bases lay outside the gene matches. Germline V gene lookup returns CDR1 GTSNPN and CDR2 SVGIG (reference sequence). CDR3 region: CAWSVGFTSGTYEQYF. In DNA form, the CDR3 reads TGTGCCTGGAGTGTAGGTTTCACTAGCGGAACCTACGAGCAGTACTTC.

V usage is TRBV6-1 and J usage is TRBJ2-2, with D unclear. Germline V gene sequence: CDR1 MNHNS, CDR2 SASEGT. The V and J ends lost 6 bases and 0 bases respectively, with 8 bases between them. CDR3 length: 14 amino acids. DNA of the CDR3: TGTGCCAGCAGGGTCACCCCGAACACCGGGGAGCTGTTTTTT. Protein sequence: CASRVTPNTGELFF.

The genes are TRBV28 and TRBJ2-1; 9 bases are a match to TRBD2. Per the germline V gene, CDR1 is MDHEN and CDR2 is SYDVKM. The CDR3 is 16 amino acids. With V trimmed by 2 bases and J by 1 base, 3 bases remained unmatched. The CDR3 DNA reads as TGTGCCAGCAGTTTACTAGCGGGGACATCCTACAATGAGCAGTTCTTC. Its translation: CASSLLAGTSYNEQFF.

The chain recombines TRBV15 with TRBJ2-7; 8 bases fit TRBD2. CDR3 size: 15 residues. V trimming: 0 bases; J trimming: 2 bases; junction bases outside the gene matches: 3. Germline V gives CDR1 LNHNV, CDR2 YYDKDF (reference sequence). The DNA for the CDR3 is TGTGCCACCAGCAGAGATCCCGGGGGGGCCTACGAGCAGTACTTC. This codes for CATSRDPGGAYEQYF.

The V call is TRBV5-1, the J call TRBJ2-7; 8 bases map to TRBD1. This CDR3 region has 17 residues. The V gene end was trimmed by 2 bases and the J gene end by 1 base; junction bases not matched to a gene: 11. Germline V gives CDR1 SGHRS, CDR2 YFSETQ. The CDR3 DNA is TGCGCCAGCAGCTTTGTTGCTAGGACAGGGAAGTCCTACGAGCAGTACTTC. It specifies CASSFVARTGKSYEQYF.

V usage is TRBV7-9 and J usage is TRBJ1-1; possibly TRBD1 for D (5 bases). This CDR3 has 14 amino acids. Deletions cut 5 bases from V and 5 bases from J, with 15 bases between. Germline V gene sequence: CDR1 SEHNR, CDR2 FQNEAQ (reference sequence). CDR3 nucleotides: TGTGCCAGCAGCCGAGGGACGGGTCTAACTGAAGCTTTCTTT. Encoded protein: CASSRGTGLTEAFF.

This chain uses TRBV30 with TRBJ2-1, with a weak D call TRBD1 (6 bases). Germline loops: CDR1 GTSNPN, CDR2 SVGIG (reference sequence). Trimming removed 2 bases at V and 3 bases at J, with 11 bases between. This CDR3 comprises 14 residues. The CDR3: CAWSPDRYYNEQFF. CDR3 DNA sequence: TGTGCCTGGAGTCCCGACAGGTACTACAATGAGCAGTTCTTC.

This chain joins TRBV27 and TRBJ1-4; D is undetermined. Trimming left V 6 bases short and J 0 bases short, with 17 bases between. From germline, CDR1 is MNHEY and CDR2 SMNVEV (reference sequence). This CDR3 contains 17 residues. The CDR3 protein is CASRAGVGRATNEKLFF. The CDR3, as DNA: TGTGCCAGCAGGGCCGGGGTCGGGAGAGCAACTAATGAAAAACTGTTTTTT.

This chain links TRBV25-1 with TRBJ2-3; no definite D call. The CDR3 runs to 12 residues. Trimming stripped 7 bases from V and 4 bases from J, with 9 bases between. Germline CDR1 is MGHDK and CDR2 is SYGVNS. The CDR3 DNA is TGTGCCAGCATTAAGTGGCCAGATACGCAGTATTTT. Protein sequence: CASIKWPDTQYF.

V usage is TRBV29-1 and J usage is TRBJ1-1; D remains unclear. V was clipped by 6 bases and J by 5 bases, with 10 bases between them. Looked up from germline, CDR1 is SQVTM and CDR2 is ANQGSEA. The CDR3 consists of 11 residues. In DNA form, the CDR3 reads TGCAGCGTCGGGGAGGGAACTGAAGCTTTCTTT. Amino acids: CSVGEGTEAFF.